The T cell receptor beta chain described here comes from a study of CD8 T cells in ankylosing spondylitis. Study results and caveats: Researchers report that disease-linked clones proved CD8+ and relatively rare in peripheral blood.

Quantitative 5'-RACE with molecular barcodes generated TCR beta libraries. Each CDR3 protein is one row after TCRdb ran MiXCR on the 5' RACE reads. This sample has tens of thousands of distinct CDR3 sequences, with 15% to 20% found just once. Germline-derived CDR1 and CDR2 are MNHEY and SVGAGI. The J segment lost 5 bases and the V segment lost 5 bases, leaving 5 bases of the junction unmatched. The CDR3 contains 14 residues. About this clonotype itself: What it binds is unknown.

The source of this sequence is a male donor with ankylosing spondylitis or in good health (not recorded which). Sequencing was done on a sample of blood. V gene TRBV6-5 combines with J gene TRBJ2-3; TRBD2 matches 9 bases. The CDR3 nucleotides read TGTGCCAGCAGTGGCGGGAGGGCCCAAGATACGCAGTATTTT. Amino acid sequence: CASSGGRAQDTQYF.